Listed below are T cell receptor beta chains from one sample, sequenced in a study of blood T cells in healthy people across ages. Each CDR3 protein gets one entry after TCRdb re-called the 5' RACE reads with MiXCR. This sample has some 1,500,000 distinct CDR3 sequences, with around 40% found just once. The source material was blood. These receptors came from a woman aged 18-29 years in good health. CDR3s include the opening cysteine and the closing phenylalanine or tryptophan. Fields, in order: V gene, D gene, J gene, clone size, CDR3 DNA, CDR3 protein. A D gene is named only where the DNA matches it firmly. Size values are once, few and many counts, or a class for expanded clones, and some rows have none.

TRBV10-2	NA	TRBJ1-2	NA	TGCGCCAGCTGGGGACTTCGAGGGGACTATGGCTACACCTTC	CASWGLRGDYGYTF
TRBV29-1	NA	TRBJ1-2	few	TGCAGCGTTGTAAAGGTTAACTATGGCTACACCTTC	CSVVKVNYGYTF
TRBV6-1	NA	TRBJ2-5	NA	TGTGCCAGCAGACCTCTGGGGGAGACCCAGTACTTC	CASRPLGETQYF
TRBV20-1	NA	TRBJ2-5	NA	TGCAGTGCTAGGGGAGGCAAATTACAAGAGACCCAGTACTTC	CSARGGKLQETQYF
TRBV4-1	NA	TRBJ2-1	NA	TGCGCCAGCAGCCAACTGAGCCCCGGCTCCTACAATGAGCAGTTCTTC	CASSQLSPGSYNEQFF
TRBV7-2	TRBD1	TRBJ2-7	NA	TGTGCCAGCAGCTTACTCCGGGACAGGGCTCACGAGCAGTACTTC	CASSLLRDRAHEQYF
TRBV7-2	NA	TRBJ2-1	NA	TGTGCCAGCAGCCCTCCTTGGGGGGATCCTAATAAGGATGAGCAGTTCTTC	CASSPPWGDPNKDEQFF
TRBV20-1	TRBD1	TRBJ1-1	few	TGCAGTGCTAAACGACCGGGACAGGGGACGCTGAACACTGAAGCTTTCTTT	CSAKRPGQGTLNTEAFF
TRBV7-9	NA	TRBJ2-7	NA	TGTGCCAGCAGCCTCGGCCCTCCCGCCTACGAGCAGTACTTC	CASSLGPPAYEQYF
TRBV7-3	TRBD2	TRBJ2-1	few	TGTGCCAGCAGCCCACGGACTAGCGGGAGACTTCACAATGAGCAGTTCTTC	CASSPRTSGRLHNEQFF
TRBV12-3/TRBV12-4	NA	TRBJ1-2	few	TGTGCCAGCAAGGGACTGACCTATGGCTACACCTTC	CASKGLTYGYTF
TRBV20-1	TRBD1	TRBJ1-2	few	TGCAGTGCCCCGGGACAGGGAGACTATGGCTACACCTTC	CSAPGQGDYGYTF
TRBV4-3	NA	TRBJ1-1	few	TGCGCCAGCAGCCAAAGTCTCCGGGACATGAACACTGAAGCTTTCTTT	CASSQSLRDMNTEAFF
TRBV20-1	NA	TRBJ1-1	NA	TGCAGTGCTAGCGATGGAAACACTGAAGCTTTCTTT	CSASDGNTEAFF
TRBV25-1	TRBD1	TRBJ1-2	NA	TGTGCCAGCAGTGGCTGGGACAGATACTATGGCTACACCTTC	CASSGWDRYYGYTF
TRBV4-1	TRBD1	TRBJ2-7	few	TGCGCCAGCAGCCGCTGGGACAGGGAGTACGAGCAGTACTTC	CASSRWDREYEQYF
TRBV19	TRBD2	TRBJ2-7	NA	TGTGCCAGTACCTCAAGCGGGGTTCTCGACGAGCAGTACTTC	CASTSSGVLDEQYF
TRBV7-2	TRBD1	TRBJ2-7	few	TGTGCCAGCAGCTTGGGCTCCGGGACAGCTACCTACGAGCAGTACTTC	CASSLGSGTATYEQYF
TRBV9	NA	TRBJ2-5	NA	TGTGCCAGCAGCGTAGTGGGGGGGCGGTACAATGAGCAGTACTTC	CASSVVGGRYNEQYF
TRBV6-6	TRBD1	TRBJ2-1	NA	TGTGCCAGCAGTTATTCCGGGACAGGGAATAGTGAGCAGTTCTTC	CASSYSGTGNSEQFF
TRBV24-1	NA	TRBJ2-4	few	TGTGCCACCAGTGACTCGACACGGAAAAACATTCAGTACTTC	CATSDSTRKNIQYF
TRBV7-8	TRBD2	TRBJ2-1	few	TGTGCCAGCAGCCGACTAGCGGGGGATCTAGACAATGAGCAGTTCTTC	CASSRLAGDLDNEQFF
TRBV3-1	TRBD2	TRBJ2-3	NA	TGTGCCAGCAGCCCCAGGACTAGCGGGGGGGGCACAGATACGCAGTATTTT	CASSPRTSGGGTDTQYF
TRBV9	TRBD1	TRBJ1-2	NA	TGTGCCAGTACAGGGGGAAGAACTAACTATGGCTACACCTTC	CASTGGRTNYGYTF
TRBV7-2	TRBD2	TRBJ2-7	NA	TGTGCCAGCAGCTTCTTCCTAGCGGGTGGTCCGGGGTACGAGCAGTACTTC	CASSFFLAGGPGYEQYF
TRBV3-1	NA	TRBJ2-7	NA	TGTGCCAGCAGCCACCGAGACAGGTTCTACGAGCAGTACTTC	CASSHRDRFYEQYF
TRBV29-1	TRBD1	TRBJ2-7	NA	TGCAGCGTACGACAGGGGCTGGGGTCCTACGAGCAGTACTTC	CSVRQGLGSYEQYF
TRBV5-1	NA	TRBJ1-3	few	TGCGCCAGCAGCTTGGTTTCAGGGGATGGAAACACCATATATTTT	CASSLVSGDGNTIYF
TRBV29-1	NA	TRBJ2-7	NA	TGCAGCGTGCGGGACGAGAACTCCTACGAGCAGTACTTC	CSVRDENSYEQYF
TRBV29-1	NA	TRBJ2-1	NA	TGCAGCGTTAAAGGGGTCAATGAGCAGTTCTTC	CSVKGVNEQFF
TRBV4-3	TRBD2	TRBJ2-1	few	TGCGCCAGCAGCCATTACGGCGGGGGAGGGTTGGGTGAGCAGTTCTTC	CASSHYGGGGLGEQFF
TRBV25-1	TRBD1	TRBJ1-1	NA	TGTGCCAGCATTTCAGGGGGGTGGGGCACTGAAGCTTTCTTT	CASISGGWGTEAFF
TRBV9	NA	TRBJ2-4	NA	TGTGCCAGCAGCGTAGGGCCACCGGACGGGCAGTACTTC	CASSVGPPDGQYF
TRBV12-3/TRBV12-4	TRBD2	TRBJ2-7	few	TGTGCCAGCAGTCCTTCGGGCTCGCTAGCGGATTCCTACGAGCAGTACTTC	CASSPSGSLADSYEQYF
TRBV7-2	NA	TRBJ1-2	NA	TGTGCCAGCAGCTTAGGCGGCTATGGCTATGGCTACACCTTC	CASSLGGYGYGYTF
TRBV2	NA	TRBJ1-2	NA	TGTGCCAGCAGGCTGACGACAGTTAACTATGGCTACACCTTC	CASRLTTVNYGYTF
TRBV4-3	TRBD2	TRBJ2-2	NA	TGCGCCAGCAGCCAAGAACCCCCTACTAGCGGGAGTGGGGAGCTGTTTTTT	CASSQEPPTSGSGELFF
TRBV25-1	TRBD1	TRBJ2-4	few	TGTGCCAGCGGACAGGGGGGAGAAAACATTCAGTACTTC	CASGQGGENIQYF
TRBV4-3	NA	TRBJ2-3	few	TGCGCCAGCAGCCATAGGATTCTTGGGAAGTCAGGCACAGATACGCAGTATTTT	CASSHRILGKSGTDTQYF
TRBV20-1	NA	TRBJ2-7	many	TGCAGCGGGCTAGCTCTCTACGAGCAGTACTTC	CSGLALYEQYF
TRBV4-1	TRBD1	TRBJ1-3	NA	TGCGCCGGCAGCCAGAGGGACAGGGCTTATGGAAACACCATATATTTT	CAGSQRDRAYGNTIYF
TRBV4-3	NA	TRBJ2-1	many	TGCGCCAGCAGCCGGGGGGCCTTATCGAATGAGCAGTTCTTC	CASSRGALSNEQFF
TRBV6-2/TRBV6-3	NA	TRBJ2-7	NA	TGTGCCATAGCAGTTGCGAACGGCTACGAGCAGTACTTC	CAIAVANGYEQYF
TRBV28	NA	TRBJ2-7	NA	TGTGCCATTTCCCTCGCGCAGGGTGCTCACGAGCAGTACTTC	CAISLAQGAHEQYF
TRBV29-1	TRBD1	TRBJ1-2	many	TGCAGCGTTGACCACCACAGGGGGATGTATGGCTACACCTTC	CSVDHHRGMYGYTF
TRBV7-9	NA	TRBJ2-7	NA	TGTGCCAGCAGCACGGAAGAGATCCCATACGAGCAGTACTTC	CASSTEEIPYEQYF